The rows below give T cell receptor beta chains drawn from one sample of a study of blood T cell repertoires in COVID-19. Clones were read by immunoSEQ multiplex PCR, and TCRdb kept only the in-frame ones, dropping some. This table holds approximately 69,000 clones, around 80% found once. The sample consisted of peripheral blood. Receptors originate from a man aged 50-59 years with COVID-19, enrolled during active disease. CDR3s leave out the opening cysteine and the closing phenylalanine or tryptophan.

v_gene	j_gene	CDR3aa
TRBV7-2	TRBJ1-1	ASSLDPLARGNTEAF
TRBV6-5	TRBJ2-1	ASARGSRYNEQF
TRBV7-9	TRBJ2-3	ASSLAKMGQGPDTQY
TRBV7-2	TRBJ1-1	ASNPTGINTEAF
TRBV4-3	TRBJ2-7	ASSKGAGTDTFAYEQY
TRBV19	TRBJ1-2	ASSILDTDNYGYT
TRBV14	TRBJ1-4	ASSPFGTGNEKLF
TRBV25-1	TRBJ2-1	ASSPRTGVYNEQF
TRBV7-6	TRBJ2-1	ASSLVAGGYNEQF
TRBV6-2/TRBV6-3	TRBJ2-1	ASSYLAGGRNEQF
TRBV5-1	TRBJ2-1	ASSLAEEAGGRNEQF
TRBV19	TRBJ2-2	ASSYYTGELF
TRBV7-9	TRBJ1-1	ASSPGTALNEAF
TRBV2	TRBJ1-4	ASSPRQGNEKLF
TRBV11-2	TRBJ2-7	ASSLGQGSEQY
TRBV2	TRBJ1-5	ASTGTGTGLLE
TRBV2	TRBJ2-5	ASSTSRETQY
TRBV27	TRBJ2-3	ASSDRGQFPADTQY
TRBV19	TRBJ2-3	ASRRPGGSTDTQY
TRBV19	TRBJ1-2	ASSPGGNRNGYT
TRBV5-1	TRBJ2-1	ASSDRGYRNEQF
TRBV5-6	TRBJ2-1	ASSFGTYYNNEQF
TRBV12-3/TRBV12-4	TRBJ1-2	ASSPLGYT
TRBV18	TRBJ1-6	ASSLHDGVSYNSPLH
TRBV4-1	TRBJ2-5	ASSQGSGGRRETQY
TRBV14	TRBJ2-7	ASSQDRGTGEQY
TRBV12-3/TRBV12-4	TRBJ1-1	ASMGQWNTEAF
TRBV7-9	TRBJ1-1	ASTPAAGAETEAF
TRBV29-1	TRBJ1-4	SVGVSVEKLF
TRBV7-9	TRBJ2-1	ASSLQGANNEQF
TRBV27	TRBJ2-3	ASSPPRERGSTDTQY
TRBV6-5	TRBJ2-6	ASIVGASGANVLT
TRBV2	TRBJ1-5	ASIWDNNQPQH
TRBV28	TRBJ2-3	ASSSPLGTQY
TRBV7-9	TRBJ1-2	ASSLLGQGVKGYT
TRBV4-3	TRBJ2-5	ASSFSLQETQY
TRBV6-5	TRBJ2-5	ASIPPGEETQY
TRBV4-1	TRBJ2-1	ASSQDRLAGDNEQF
TRBV14	TRBJ2-1	ASSLIAGGSDEQF
TRBV4-1	TRBJ1-1	ASSQNPGFLNTEAF
TRBV2	TRBJ2-7	ASTRTGTGVREQY
TRBV4-2	TRBJ1-5	ASSQATGGTNSNQPQH
TRBV7-2	TRBJ2-1	ASSLDIAILVNEQF
TRBV6-5	TRBJ1-5	ASSRGGGIGQPQH
TRBV2	TRBJ2-1	ASQGIEQF
TRBV6-5	TRBJ2-7	ASSYGLRGPEQY
TRBV13	TRBJ1-5	ASSLGIGNQPQH
TRBV18	TRBJ2-2	ASSPLWVRPGQGPRGNTGELF
TRBV3-1/TRBV3-2	TRBJ1-2	ASSQGQFYGYT
TRBV2	TRBJ1-1	ASGQANTEAF
TRBV13	TRBJ2-3	ASSRPGGPFDTQY
TRBV14	TRBJ2-3	ASSHLPGLAGGPTDTQY
TRBV6-5	TRBJ2-5	ASSNPTPETQY
TRBV19	TRBJ1-1	ASNPSGINTEAF
TRBV27	TRBJ1-6	ASSPGTGWSPLH
TRBV3-1/TRBV3-2	TRBJ2-5	ASSHAIAGTETQY